This T cell receptor (beta chain) came from a study of blood T cell repertoires in COVID-19. Whole-study context: The origin of the acute and convalescent COVID-19 samples was the United States, Italy and Spain. The cDNA or gDNA used as material had been derived from T cells, B-cell-depleted T cells, or PBMCs.

The CDR3 loop spans 16 amino acids. J gave up 3 bases and V 3 bases, and 4 bases lay outside the gene matches. Germline V gene sequence: CDR1 SGHRS, CDR2 YFSETQ. Patients of the Seattle cohort, enrolled during active infection, were followed longitudinally. As handled by the study authors: Cell counts per sample came from amplifying reference gene primers. Data came from immunoSEQ multiplex PCR; TCRdb stores just in-frame clones and leaves some out. That table furnishes V, J and clone size, whereas the DNA furnished D and trimming. The profile covers about 190,000 clones, with around 80% appearing a single time and approximately 8% taken by the ten largest.

This rearrangement joins TRBV5-1 to TRBJ2-2; TRBD1 matches 11 bases. The sequencing input was peripheral blood. The receptor comes from an older woman with COVID-19, enrolled during active disease. The CDR3 sequence: CASSWGTGGDTGELFF. In DNA form, the CDR3 reads TGCGCCAGCAGCTGGGGGACAGGGGGTGACACCGGGGAGCTGTTTTTT.